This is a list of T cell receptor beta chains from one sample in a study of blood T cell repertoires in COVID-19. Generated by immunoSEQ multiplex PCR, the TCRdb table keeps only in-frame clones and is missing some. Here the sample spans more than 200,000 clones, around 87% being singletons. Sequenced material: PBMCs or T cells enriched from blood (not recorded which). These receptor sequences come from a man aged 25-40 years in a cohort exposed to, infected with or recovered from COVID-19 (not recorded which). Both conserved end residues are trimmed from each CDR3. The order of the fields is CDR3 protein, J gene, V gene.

ASSLTSGPSYEQY	TRBJ2-7	TRBV5-5
ASSFGVSQPQH	TRBJ1-5	TRBV12-3/TRBV12-4
SVDDRDRAF	TRBJ2-1	TRBV29-1
ASSHSIETGYT	TRBJ1-2	TRBV14
ASRGVLGEKLF	TRBJ1-4	TRBV19
ASSLTPGQVNSYGYT	TRBJ1-2	TRBV27
ASGVEDEAF	TRBJ1-1	TRBV12-5
ASSLGGGNTEAF	TRBJ1-1	TRBV7-2
ASSPTEFGNTIY	TRBJ1-3	TRBV5-8
AGGLLGTGELF	TRBJ2-2	TRBV19
ASSESQVDSAF	TRBJ1-1	TRBV6-1
ASSPGTSGTDASYEQY	TRBJ2-7	TRBV18
ASSQGVTGGFEKLF	TRBJ1-4	TRBV23-1
ASSGGWQTDQETQY	TRBJ2-5	TRBV5-1
ASSIAQGAGNQPQH	TRBJ1-5	TRBV19
ASSERAGVGYGYT	TRBJ1-2	TRBV2
ASSIGDNYGYT	TRBJ1-2	TRBV19
ASRRTSGSTDTQY	TRBJ2-3	TRBV6-5
ASSVGSGGGETQY	TRBJ2-5	TRBV9
SVVPQDKYEQY	TRBJ2-7	TRBV29-1
ASSRQGKGYEQY	TRBJ2-7	TRBV27
ASSLTGTTGNTIY	TRBJ1-3	TRBV6-5
ASRTQGYTEAF	TRBJ1-1	TRBV12-3/TRBV12-4
ASSYSSSGSYEQY	TRBJ2-7	TRBV6-5
ASSMEGTANSPLH	TRBJ1-6	TRBV19
ASNLGRNQPQH	TRBJ1-5	TRBV12-3/TRBV12-4
ATPPGPSYEQY	TRBJ2-7	TRBV6-5
ASSLTGGEYTDTQY	TRBJ2-3	TRBV28
ASSLIRETYNEQF	TRBJ2-1	TRBV27
ASSPERTDLNTEAF	TRBJ1-1	TRBV18
ASSSGRLDTDTQY	TRBJ2-3	TRBV19
ASSPDRVFYDNSPLH	TRBJ1-6	TRBV28
ASSYHPGQGSNTIY	TRBJ1-3	TRBV2
ASTKGQGYGYT	TRBJ1-2	TRBV5-4
ASSMGGSTYNEQF	TRBJ2-1	TRBV19
ASSSQPGRGIDGELF	TRBJ2-2	TRBV9
ASSRTGTGGLELF	TRBJ2-2	TRBV28
ASSSTGTSGTSYEQY	TRBJ2-7	TRBV5-8
ASSANPGQGASGYT	TRBJ1-2	TRBV2
ASSPGHLTEQY	TRBJ2-7	TRBV28
ASSPTGLGIQY	TRBJ2-4	TRBV7-3
ASSSTGFGYT	TRBJ1-2	TRBV28
ASIGAGGSYNEQF	TRBJ2-1	TRBV2
ASRPTQGSGQNIQY	TRBJ2-4	TRBV3-1/TRBV3-2
ASRDRQANTGELF	TRBJ2-2	TRBV4-1
ASSVLAGGSQETQY	TRBJ2-5	TRBV9
ASSAGFRGYNEQF	TRBJ2-1	TRBV9
ASSMDRGYEQY	TRBJ2-7	TRBV19
ASSDGTGGLEAGQY	TRBJ2-7	TRBV6-1
ASSRGQGALEETQY	TRBJ2-5	TRBV28
ASSLRPTGFDEKLF	TRBJ1-4	TRBV27